What follows is one T cell receptor beta chain and its context. This clonotype appeared many times. Its cognate antigen has yet to be identified. No clone much larger than this one lies a single base away; base qualities are absent. The sample originates from a study of neurological immune-mediated disorders (dated by TCRdb to between 2018 and 2021). Regarding the study in general: Among the approximately 35 multiple sclerosis patients, relapsing-remitting MS accounted for around 30 and secondary progressive MS accounted for 3. Using UMI-based sequencing, the study compared peripheral blood TCR-beta repertoires from patients with HTLV-I-associated myelopathy (HAM/TSP), patients with multiple sclerosis, and healthy controls. Longitudinal samples, technical triplicates and paired sorted CD4+ and CD8+ T-cell subsets, alongside PBMC samples, were included among the roughly 100 TCR-beta libraries. The cohort comprised 68 subjects: approximately 15 HAM/TSP patients, 35 or so multiple sclerosis patients and 20 or so healthy controls.

Trimming takes 3 bases from V and 7 bases from J, and the germline ends sit 6 bases apart. There are 11 amino acids in the CDR3, from cysteine to phenylalanine inclusive. Kept here is only the CDR3 DNA, which spans 33 bases and is read in frame from base 1. Per the germline V gene, ENHRY is the CDR1 and SYGVKD is the CDR2. cDNA synthesis used template-switch 5'RACE with a primer carrying a 10-nucleotide random unique molecular identifier tagging each TCR transcript. Over 190 million TCR-beta sequences, covering 15-18 subjects, were produced in each sequencing run. The RNeasy kit was used for extraction of total RNA. TCR-beta VDJ regions were amplified with primers for the TCR constant region and the 5'RACE anchor, using the KAPA Real-time Library Amplification kit. A first PCR added sample indexes and Illumina adaptors, and a second PCR then raised library yield. After Ampure bead purification, the TCR product of roughly 650 bp was size-selected on a 2% E-gel SizeSelection system. Library quality was checked on a Bioanalyzer, concentration was measured with Qubit, and libraries were quantified with the Kapa Library Quantification kit before pooling. An Illumina HiSeq 2500 sequenced the libraries paired-end 2 x 150 bp. To increase sequence diversity, about 23-30% phiX was spiked into each library pool. As for the original processing: Quality-filtered reads were processed with the UMI-based MiGEC pipeline, and over 90% of raw TCR sequences were removed by the MiGEC pipeline during error correction. VDJ genes were aligned to IMGT germline references, and clonotypes were defined by unique CDR3 amino acid sequence plus V-J genes. Clonal expansion, Shannon diversity, and CDR3 relatedness (CalcPairwiseDistances, ClusterSamples) were evaluated with VDJtools, and phylogenetic trees were built with CLCbio workbench. Clones with at least 8 unique UMIs were defined as expanded, with this threshold being based on coefficient-of-variation modelling across technical triplicates. Using fastp trimming at Q25 and MiXCR clonotype assembly, TCRdb reanalyzed the public sequencing data and kept in-frame beta chains. Rows are unified per CDR3 protein, each entry keeping the most common DNA and genes. TCRdb, not the original authors, processed these V and J calls. The sample table contains some 38,000 distinct CDR3 sequences; only one count was recorded for 3% to 4% of them. Of the sample, less than 2.5% falls within the top ten clones.

Unsorted PBMC libraries were generated from 2 million PBMCs stored in RNAlater at -80 °C until RNA extraction. Multiple sclerosis patients were enrolled in a US clinical protocol under which disease progression was evaluated by magnetic resonance imaging. PBMCs were separated from peripheral blood using Ficoll-Hypaque density gradient centrifugation and then cryopreserved in liquid nitrogen. General study outcomes and caveats: Repertoires from 18 of 34 MS patients were grouped by phylogenetic analysis into a cluster of related CDR3 sequences, suggesting a possible repertoire-level signature. No identical CDR3 amino acid sequences were shared among expanded clones across subjects, suggesting private TCR-beta repertoires in all groups. TCR clonal expansion was highest in HAM/TSP patients and lowest in MS patients, with MS patients falling below even healthy controls. The MS cluster showed no association with clinical or MRI features, and the authors stated that larger cohorts are needed.

The chain is encoded by TRBV10-3 joined to TRBJ1-1; TRBD1 might be the D gene, on 6 matching bases. The sequence derives from a man in his thirties or forties with multiple sclerosis. Sequencing was performed on PBMCs. CDR3 protein: CAISEQGEAFF. The sequenced DNA: TGTGCCATCAGTGAACAGGGTGAAGCTTTCTTT.